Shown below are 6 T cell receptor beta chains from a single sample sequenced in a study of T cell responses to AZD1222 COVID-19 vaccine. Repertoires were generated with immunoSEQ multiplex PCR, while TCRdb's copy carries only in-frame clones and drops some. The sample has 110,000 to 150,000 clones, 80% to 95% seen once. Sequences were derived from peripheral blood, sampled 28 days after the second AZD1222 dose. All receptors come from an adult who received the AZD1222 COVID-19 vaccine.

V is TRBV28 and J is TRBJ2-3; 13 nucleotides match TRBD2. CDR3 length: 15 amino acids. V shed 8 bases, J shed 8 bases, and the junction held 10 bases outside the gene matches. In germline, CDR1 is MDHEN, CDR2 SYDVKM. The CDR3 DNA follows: TGTGCCAGCTCTACTAGCGGGAGGGCGGAGAGTACGCAGTATTTT. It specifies CASSTSGRAESTQYF.

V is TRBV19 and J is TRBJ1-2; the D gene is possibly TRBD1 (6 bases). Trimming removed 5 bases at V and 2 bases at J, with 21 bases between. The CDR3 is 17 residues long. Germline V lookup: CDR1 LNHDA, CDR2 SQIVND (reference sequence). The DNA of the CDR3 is TGTGCCAGTAGTTGGACAGCCTTCGTTCGGGCGAACTATGGCTACACCTTC. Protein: CASSWTAFVRANYGYTF.

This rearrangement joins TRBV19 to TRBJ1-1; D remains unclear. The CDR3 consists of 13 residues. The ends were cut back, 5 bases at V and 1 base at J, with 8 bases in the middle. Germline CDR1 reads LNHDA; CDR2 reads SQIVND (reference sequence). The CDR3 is CASSPQPNTEAFF. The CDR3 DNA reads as TGTGCCAGTAGTCCTCAGCCGAACACTGAAGCTTTCTTT.

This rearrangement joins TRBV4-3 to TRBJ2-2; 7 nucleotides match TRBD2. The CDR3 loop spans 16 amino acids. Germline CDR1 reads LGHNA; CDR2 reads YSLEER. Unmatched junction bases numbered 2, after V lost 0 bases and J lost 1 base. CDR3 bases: TGCGCCAGCAGCCAAGAGGGCGGGAGGAACACCGGGGAGCTGTTTTTT. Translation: CASSQEGGRNTGELFF.

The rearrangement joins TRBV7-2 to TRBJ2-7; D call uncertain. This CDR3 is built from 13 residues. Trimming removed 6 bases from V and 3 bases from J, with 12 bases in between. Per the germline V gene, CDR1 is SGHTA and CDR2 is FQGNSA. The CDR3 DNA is TGTGCCAGCAGGCCCGCCCTCCTCTACGAGCAGTACTTC. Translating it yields CASRPALLYEQYF.

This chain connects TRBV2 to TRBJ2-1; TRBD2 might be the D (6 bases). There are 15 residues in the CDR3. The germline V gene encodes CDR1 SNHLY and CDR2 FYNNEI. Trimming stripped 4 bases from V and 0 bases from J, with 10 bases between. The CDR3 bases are TGTGCCAGCAGTGTGGAGGGGAGCTCCTACAATGAGCAGTTCTTC. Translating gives CASSVEGSSYNEQFF.